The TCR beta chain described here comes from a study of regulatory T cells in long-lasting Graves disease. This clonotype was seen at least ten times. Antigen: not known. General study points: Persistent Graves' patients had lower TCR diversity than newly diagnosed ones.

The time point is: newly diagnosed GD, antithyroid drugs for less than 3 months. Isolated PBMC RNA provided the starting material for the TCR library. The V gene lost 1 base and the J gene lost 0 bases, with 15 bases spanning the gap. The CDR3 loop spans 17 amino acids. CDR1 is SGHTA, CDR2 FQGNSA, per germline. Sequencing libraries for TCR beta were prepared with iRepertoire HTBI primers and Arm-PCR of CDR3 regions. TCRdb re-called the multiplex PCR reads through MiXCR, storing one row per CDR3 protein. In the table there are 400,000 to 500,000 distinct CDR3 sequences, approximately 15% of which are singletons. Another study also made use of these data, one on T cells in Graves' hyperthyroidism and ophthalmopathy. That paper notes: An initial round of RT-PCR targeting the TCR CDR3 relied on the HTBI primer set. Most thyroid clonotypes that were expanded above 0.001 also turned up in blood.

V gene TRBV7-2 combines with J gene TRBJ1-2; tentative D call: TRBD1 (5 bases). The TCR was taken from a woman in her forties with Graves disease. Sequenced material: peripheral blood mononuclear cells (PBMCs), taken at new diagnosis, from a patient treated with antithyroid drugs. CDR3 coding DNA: TGTGCCAGCAGCTTAGGGGGGGTGGGTATAGCTAACTATGGCTACACCTTC. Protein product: CASSLGGVGIANYGYTF. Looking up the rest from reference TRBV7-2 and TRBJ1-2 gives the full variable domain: GAGVSQSPSNKVTEKGKDVELRCDPISGHTALYWYRQSLGQGLEFLIYFQGNSAPDKSGLPSDRFSAERTGGSVSTLTIQRTQQEDSAVYLCASSLGGVGIANYGYTFGSGTRLTVV.